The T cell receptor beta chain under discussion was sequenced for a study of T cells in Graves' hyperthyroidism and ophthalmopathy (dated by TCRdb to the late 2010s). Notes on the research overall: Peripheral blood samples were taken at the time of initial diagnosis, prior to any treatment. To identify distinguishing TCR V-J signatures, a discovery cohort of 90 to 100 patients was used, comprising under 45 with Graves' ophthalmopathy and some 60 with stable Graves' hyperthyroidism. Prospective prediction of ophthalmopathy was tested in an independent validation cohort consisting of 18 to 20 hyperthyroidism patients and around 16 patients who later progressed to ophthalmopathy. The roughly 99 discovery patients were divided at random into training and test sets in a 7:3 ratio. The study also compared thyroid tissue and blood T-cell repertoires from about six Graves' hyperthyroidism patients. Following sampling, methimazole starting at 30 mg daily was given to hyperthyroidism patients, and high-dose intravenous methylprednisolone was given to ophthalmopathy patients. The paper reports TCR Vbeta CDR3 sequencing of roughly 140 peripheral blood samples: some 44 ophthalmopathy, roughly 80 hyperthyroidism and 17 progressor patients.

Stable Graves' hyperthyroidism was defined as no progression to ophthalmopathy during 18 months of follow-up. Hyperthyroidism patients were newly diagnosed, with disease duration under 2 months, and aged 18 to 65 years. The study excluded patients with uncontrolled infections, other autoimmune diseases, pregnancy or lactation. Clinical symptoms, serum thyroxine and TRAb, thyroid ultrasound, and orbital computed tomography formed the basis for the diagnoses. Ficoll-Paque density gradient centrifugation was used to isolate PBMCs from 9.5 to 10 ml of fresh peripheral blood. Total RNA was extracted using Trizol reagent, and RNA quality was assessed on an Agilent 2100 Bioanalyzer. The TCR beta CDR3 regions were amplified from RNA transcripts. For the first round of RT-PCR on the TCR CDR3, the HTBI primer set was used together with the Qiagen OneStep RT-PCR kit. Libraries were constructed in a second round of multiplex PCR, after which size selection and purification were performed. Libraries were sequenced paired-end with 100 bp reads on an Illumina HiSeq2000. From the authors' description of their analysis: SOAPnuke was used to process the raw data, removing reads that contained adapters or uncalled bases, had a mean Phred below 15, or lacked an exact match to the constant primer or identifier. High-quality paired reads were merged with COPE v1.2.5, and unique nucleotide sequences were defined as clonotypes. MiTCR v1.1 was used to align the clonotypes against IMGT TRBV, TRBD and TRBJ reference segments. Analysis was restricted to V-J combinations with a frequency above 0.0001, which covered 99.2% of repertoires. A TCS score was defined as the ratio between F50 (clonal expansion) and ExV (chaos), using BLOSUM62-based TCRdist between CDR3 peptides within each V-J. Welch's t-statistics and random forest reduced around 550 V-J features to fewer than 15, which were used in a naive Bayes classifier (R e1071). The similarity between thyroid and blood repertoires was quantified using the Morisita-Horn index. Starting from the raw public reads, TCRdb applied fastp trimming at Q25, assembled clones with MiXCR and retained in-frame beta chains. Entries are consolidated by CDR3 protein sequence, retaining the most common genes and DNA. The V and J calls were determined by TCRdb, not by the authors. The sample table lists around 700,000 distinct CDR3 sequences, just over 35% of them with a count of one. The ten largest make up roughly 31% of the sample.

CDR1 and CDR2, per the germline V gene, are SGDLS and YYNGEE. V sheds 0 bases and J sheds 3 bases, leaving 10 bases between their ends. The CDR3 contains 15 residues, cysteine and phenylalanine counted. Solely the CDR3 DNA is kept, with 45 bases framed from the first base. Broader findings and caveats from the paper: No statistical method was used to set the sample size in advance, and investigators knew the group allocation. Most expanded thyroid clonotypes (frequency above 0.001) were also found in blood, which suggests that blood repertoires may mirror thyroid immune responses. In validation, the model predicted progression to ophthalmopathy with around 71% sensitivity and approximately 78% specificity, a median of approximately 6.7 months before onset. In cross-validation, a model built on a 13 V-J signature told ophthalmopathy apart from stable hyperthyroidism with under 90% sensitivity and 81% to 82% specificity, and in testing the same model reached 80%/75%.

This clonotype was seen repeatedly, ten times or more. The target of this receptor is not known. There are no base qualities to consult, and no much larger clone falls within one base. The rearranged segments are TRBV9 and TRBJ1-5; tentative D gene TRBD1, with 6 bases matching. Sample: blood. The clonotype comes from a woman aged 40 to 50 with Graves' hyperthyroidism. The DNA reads TGTGCCAGCAGCGTAGGGCAGGGGATCAATCAGCCCCAGCATTTT. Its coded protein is CASSVGQGINQPQHF.